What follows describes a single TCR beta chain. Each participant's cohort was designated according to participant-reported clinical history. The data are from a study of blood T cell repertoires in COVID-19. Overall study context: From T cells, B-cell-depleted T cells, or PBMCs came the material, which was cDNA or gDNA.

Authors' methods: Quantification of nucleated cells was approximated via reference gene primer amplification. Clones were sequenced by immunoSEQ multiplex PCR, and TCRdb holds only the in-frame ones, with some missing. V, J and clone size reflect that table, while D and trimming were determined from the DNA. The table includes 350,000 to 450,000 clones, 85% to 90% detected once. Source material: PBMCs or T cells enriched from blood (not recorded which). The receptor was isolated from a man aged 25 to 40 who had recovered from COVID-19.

The chain's CDR3 is CASSLAYPQETQYF. DNA for the CDR3: TGTGCCAGCAGCTTAGCCTATCCCCAAGAGACCCAGTACTTC. The rearrangement joins TRBV7-6 to TRBJ2-5, with D hard to call. The CDR3 is 14 amino acids. V was clipped by 0 bases and J by 1 base, with 6 bases between them. Germline loops: CDR1 SGHVS, CDR2 FNYEAQ.